The present TCR beta chain was sequenced within a study of T cell responses to AZD1222 COVID-19 vaccine (dated by TCRdb to the early 2020s). For context, the study as a whole: AZD1222 recipients whose second dose came at about 4 weeks and those whose second dose came at about 12 weeks were combined into one group, since spike-specific TCR depth and breadth did not differ between the two schedules. A total of just over 230 trial participants underwent TCR sequencing, of whom about 200 received two doses of AZD1222 and 26 received two doses of the MenACWY control vaccine. Trial participants were enrolled into age subgroups of 18-55, 56-69 and 70-plus years, which contained approximately 150, 28 and 58 TCR-sequenced participants, respectively.

V is clipped by 1 base and J by 16 bases, and the sequence between their germline boundaries is 14 bases long. The CDR1 and CDR2 encoded by the germline V gene (reference sequence) are SEHNR and FQNEAQ. Inclusive of the bounding cysteine and phenylalanine, the CDR3 is 12 residues long. Of all the DNA, just the CDR3 is kept, 36 bases in frame from base 1. What the research found in general, with its limitations: Conclusions about previously exposed vaccinees were limited because only a handful of AZD1222 recipients were SARS-CoV-2 seropositive at baseline. After two AZD1222 doses, spike-specific TCR breadth and depth were significantly higher than at day 0 and than in MenACWY recipients. Nearly half of unique spike-specific TCRs reportedly recognized epitopes outside regions mutated in the B.1.351 and B.1.1.7 variants. The 56-69-year group was small, and its depth increase did not reach significance, likely because of low power. Participants were mostly white British, with more females than males. The authors suggested clonal diversity may have been underestimated. CD4 TCRs associated with the vaccine covered the entire spike protein, and the dominant responses were in regions 160-218 and 743-854. Because no samples from the day 14 peak response were available, repertoires could be characterized only after the peak T cell response.

About this clone: Its antigen has not been determined. No much larger clonotype is one base removed from it; base qualities were not supplied.

The sample's time point label, decoded: baseline before first vaccination. The vaccinee samples were drawn from two UK trials, COV001 and COV002, one of which was a single-blind randomized controlled phase 2/3 trial testing AZD1222 (ChAdOx1 nCoV-19) in healthy adults. Trial participant PBMC samples were collected at day 0 and day 28 after the second dose for TCRbeta chain sequencing. The CDR3 regions of human TCRbeta chains were analyzed by immunosequencing. Per the source publication's procedure: TCRs in the repertoires were matched against a reference library of SARS-CoV-2-specific TCRs that had been generated with the MIRA antigen-specificity platform. Breadth was defined as the fraction of unique TCRs that were SARS-CoV-2-associated. Depth was defined as the fraction of total T cells that were SARS-CoV-2-associated. Using the MIRA data, each spike-specific TCR was assigned both to the spike region to which the TCR was reactive and to a CD4 or CD8 class. Log10-transformed breadth and depth values were compared by one-way ANOVA with Sidak's multiple comparisons tests. The source is immuneACCESS, and TCRdb retained only in-frame sequences with V and J called. Part of the clones is not carried over; for the studies checked, unresolved V genes explain less than half of this, and the remainder is unexplained. V and J calls and clone size are as listed in that table; D and trimming were resolved from the DNA. This sample holds about 120,000 clones; 91% were observed only once. Jointly, the top ten make up approximately 5.9% of the sample.

The chain couples TRBV7-9 to TRBJ2-4; TRBD2 is a weak D gene call, 5 bases matching. This receptor was obtained from an adult in good health. The sample was peripheral blood, taken on day 0 of AZD1222 vaccination. The CDR3 region: CASSLGRGTPYF. The sequence in DNA is TGTGCCAGCAGCTTAGGTCGGGGTACGCCTTACTTC.